This T cell receptor (beta chain) was sequenced during a study of a mutant IDH1 vaccine in newly diagnosed glioma. Overall study: Eight vaccinations reached patients in weeks 1, 3, 5, 7, 11, 15, 19 and 23.

Time point of the sample: week 5, during vaccination. With topical imiquimod, each dose of the vaccine consisted of 300 ug of mutant IDH1 20-mer peptide. TCRdb's copy holds only in-frame clones and misses some; the assay was immunoSEQ multiplex PCR. The sample consists of under 45,000 clones, roughly 79% of them appearing once. This clone was seen only once. The antigen remains undetermined. CDR3 length equals 13 residues. Trimming shortened V by 6 bases and J by 4 bases, and 7 bases separated the two germline ends. CDR1 and CDR2 from the germline V gene are SNHLY and FYNNEI. The V gene is TRBV2, the J gene TRBJ1-6; a weak D match, TRBD1 (6 bases). Sample: PBMCs, taken from a glioma patient whose treatment included an IDH1 peptide vaccine. The sequence derives from a man aged 45-65 years with glioma. CDR3 sequence (DNA): TGTGCCAGCAGCAGGGGTTATAATTCACCCCTCCACTTT. Translating it yields CASSRGYNSPLHF.